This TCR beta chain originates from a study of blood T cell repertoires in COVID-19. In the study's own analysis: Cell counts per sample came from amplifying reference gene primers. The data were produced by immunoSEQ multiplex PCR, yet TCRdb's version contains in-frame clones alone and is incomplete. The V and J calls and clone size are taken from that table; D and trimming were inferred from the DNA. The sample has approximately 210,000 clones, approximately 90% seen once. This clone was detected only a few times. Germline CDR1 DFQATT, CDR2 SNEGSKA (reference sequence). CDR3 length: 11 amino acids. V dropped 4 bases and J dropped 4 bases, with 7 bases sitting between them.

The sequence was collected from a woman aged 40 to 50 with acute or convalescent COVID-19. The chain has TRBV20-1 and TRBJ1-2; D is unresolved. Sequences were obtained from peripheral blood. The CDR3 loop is CSAKYLYGYTF. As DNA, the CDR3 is TGCAGTGCTAAATATCTCTATGGCTACACCTTC.